A single T cell receptor (beta chain) is shown here with its context. Produced via immunoSEQ multiplex PCR; TCRdb's table is partial and in-frame only. The table has more than 85,000 clones, around 85% seen once. The data stem from a study of control samples from healthy donors and cancer patients. Germline V CDR1 and CDR2: GTSNPN, SVGIG (reference sequence). CDR3 length equals 13 residues. V dropped 3 bases and J dropped 5 bases, with 11 bases sitting between them. The clonotype comes from a man aged 70 or older with lung cancer. The sample consisted of PBMCs. The chain combines TRBV30 with TRBJ1-5, with D possibly being TRBD1 (5 bases). CDR3 nucleotide sequence: TGTGCCTGGAGCTCGGGGCTGCATCAGCCCCAGCATTTT. The encoded protein is CAWSSGLHQPQHF.